Shown below are 5 T cell receptor beta chains from a single sample sequenced in a study of spatial heterogeneity in lung cancer. TCRdb reanalysed the 5' RACE reads using MiXCR and keeps one entry per CDR3 protein. In the table there are approximately 93,000 distinct CDR3 sequences, just under 20% of which are singletons. Time point denoted: blood at routine non-recurrence follow-up after resection. Sequencing used PBMCs, obtained at follow-up. Receptors originate from a male donor with early-stage non-small cell lung cancer.

The genes are TRBV29-1 and TRBJ1-2; D gene ambiguous. Trimming shortened V by 2 bases and J by 5 bases, and 9 bases separated the two germline ends. The CDR3 spans 12 residues. The germline V gene encodes CDR1 SQVTM and CDR2 ANQGSEA. For the CDR3, the DNA is TGCAGCGTTGAAATAGGTAGTTATGGCTACACCTTC. Protein sequence: CSVEIGSYGYTF.

The chain recombines TRBV30 with TRBJ2-1, with no clear D. There are 11 residues in the CDR3. V was clipped by 1 base and J by 8 bases, with 6 bases between them. The germline gives CDR1 GTSNPN, CDR2 SVGIG (reference sequence). Here the CDR3 reads CAWSAPYEQFF. The CDR3 DNA is TGTGCCTGGAGTGCCCCTTATGAGCAGTTCTTC.

This sequence joins TRBV20-1 and TRBJ1-4; 7 nucleotides agree with TRBD1. Germline CDR1 is DFQATT and CDR2 is SNEGSKA (reference sequence). Trimming took 0 bases from V and 8 from J; bases not matched to a gene: 15. The CDR3 extends over 17 amino acids. The CDR3 spells CSARDSAGGGGWEKLFF. The CDR3, as DNA: TGCAGTGCTAGAGATTCGGCAGGAGGGGGCGGATGGGAAAAACTGTTTTTT.

Many counts were recorded for this clonotype. The J gene is TRBJ2-7, the V gene TRBV29-1; possible D gene TRBD2, 6 bases. Germline assignment: CDR1 SQVTM and CDR2 ANQGSEA. CDR3 size: 11 residues. The germline V and J ends were trimmed by 5 bases and 7 bases, with 12 bases remaining between them. This CDR3 is CSVYSAGEQYV. The CDR3, as DNA: TGCAGCGTTTACTCGGCGGGGGAGCAGTACGTC.

This clonotype was counted only a few times. J is TRBJ1-1 and V is TRBV5-6; D ambiguous. Germline loops: CDR1 SGHDT, CDR2 YYEEEE. The V gene lost 0 bases and the J gene lost 7 bases, with 13 bases spanning the gap. This CDR3 region has 14 residues. CDR3: CASSLEGLVIEAFF. The CDR3 bases are TGTGCCAGCAGCTTGGAGGGCCTCGTTATTGAAGCTTTCTTT.